The 30 T cell receptor beta chains below come from one sample, sequenced in a study of identical twins. One entry per CDR3 protein results from TCRdb running MiXCR on the 5' RACE reads. This table holds 700,000 or so distinct CDR3 sequences, over 8.5% found once. This sample was shared with a second study, whose subject was yellow fever vaccine responses in identical twins.

Sequenced input: PBMCs. The source of these receptors is a woman aged 18-29 years in good health.

Comments on this clonotype: With a much larger clone just one base away, this may be a read error. The J gene is TRBJ2-7, the V gene TRBV3-1; weak D call: TRBD2 (5 bases). V was clipped by 0 bases and J by 2 bases, with 8 bases between them. CDR1 is LGHDT, CDR2 YNNKEL, per germline (reference sequence). The CDR3 has 14 amino acids. CDR3 coding DNA: TGTGCCAGCAGCCAAGACGGGATCCCCTACGAGCAGTACTTC. This encodes CASSQDGIPYEQYF.

This clonotype was counted at least ten times. The chain uses TRBV6-5 and TRBJ2-7; perhaps TRBD2 as D (7 bases). V was shortened by 0 bases and J by 0 bases, with 12 bases between the two germline ends. The CDR3 contains 16 residues. The V gene's germline CDR1 is MNHEY and CDR2 SVGAGI. The CDR3 loop is CASSYSSRGGSYEQYF. Here the CDR3 DNA reads TGTGCCAGCAGTTACTCGAGTAGGGGGGGCTCCTACGAGCAGTACTTC.

This clonotype has ten or more counts. The chain couples TRBV5-1 to TRBJ1-5; no reliable D call. V was shortened by 0 bases and J by 6 bases, with 7 bases between the two germline ends. The CDR3 length is 13 residues. Germline CDR1 SGHRS, CDR2 YFSETQ. The CDR3 protein is CASSLGFRQPQHF. CDR3 in DNA: TGCGCCAGCAGCTTGGGTTTTCGTCAGCCCCAGCATTTT.

In this sample, this clonotype turned up many times. J is TRBJ2-3 and V is TRBV28, with 8 bases lining up with TRBD1. J lost 5 bases, V lost 1 base, and 2 bases had no gene match. The germline CDR1 and CDR2 sequences are MDHEN and SYDVKM. The CDR3 extends over 14 amino acids. CDR3 in DNA: TGTGCCAGCAGTTTATTACAGGGGGGAGATACGCAGTATTTT. It is translated as CASSLLQGGDTQYF.

This clonotype has a count of ten or more. The rearrangement links TRBV12-3 or TRBV12-4 to TRBJ2-7, with D perhaps matching TRBD1 (6 bases). Trimming left V 4 bases short and J 5 bases short, with 12 bases between. This CDR3 has 13 amino acids. The CDR3 DNA reads TGTGCCAGCAGTTCCGGTAACAGGGACGAGCAGTACTTC. Encoded protein: CASSSGNRDEQYF.

This clonotype occurred a few times. CDR3 protein: CASSINSGSYEQYF. CDR3 in DNA: TGCGCCAGCAGCATTAATAGCGGCTCCTACGAGCAGTACTTC. J is TRBJ2-7 and V is TRBV5-1; perhaps TRBD2 as D (6 bases). CDR3 length: 14 residues. Trimming took off 4 bases at V and 0 bases at J, with 11 bases between the two ends. Germline V CDR1 and CDR2: SGHRS, YFSETQ.

V and J are TRBV7-4 and TRBJ2-1; D is possibly TRBD2 (5 bases). Germline V gene sequence: CDR1 SGHVT, CDR2 SQSDAQ. The CDR3 has 18 residues. This CDR3 is CTITIMSSRTLVYNEQFF. The CDR3 region has the DNA TGTACCATCACCATTATGTCTAGCCGAACTTTAGTTTACAATGAGCAGTTCTTC. Supplemented by reference TRBV7-4 and TRBJ2-1, the full variable domain reads GAGVSQSPRYKVAKRGRDVALRCDSISGHVTLYWYRQTLGQGSEVLTYSQSDAQRDKSGRPSGRFSAERPERSVSTLKIQRTEQGDSAVYLCTITIMSSRTLVYNEQFFGPGTRLTVL.

This clonotype was seen at least ten times. This chain links TRBV7-9 with TRBJ2-1, with 11 bases identical to TRBD2. J gave up 7 bases and V 3 bases, and 8 bases lay outside the gene matches. The CDR3 sequence is 16 residues long. The germline gives CDR1 SEHNR, CDR2 FQNEAQ (reference sequence). The CDR3 DNA sequence: TGTGCCAGCAGCTTTGAACTAGCGGGAGTTAGTAATGAGCAGTTCTTC. Its protein product is CASSFELAGVSNEQFF.

This chain connects TRBV6-1 to TRBJ2-7, with TRBD1 as a possible D gene (5 bases). Looked up from germline, CDR1 is MNHNS and CDR2 is SASEGT. This CDR3 contains 14 residues. V lost 2 bases to trimming and J lost 4 bases, with 12 bases between them. In DNA, the CDR3 is TGTGCCAGCAGTGAAAATACAGGACCGTACGAGCAGTACTTC. This gives the protein CASSENTGPYEQYF.

This clonotype was counted a few times. V gene TRBV3-1 combines with J gene TRBJ2-2; no definite D call. The V end was cut by 6 bases, the J end by 0 bases, with 17 bases between. Germline V lookup: CDR1 LGHDT, CDR2 YNNKEL (reference sequence). The CDR3 is made up of 17 amino acids. The CDR3 reads CASRPLKTFANTGELFF. CDR3 DNA sequence: TGTGCCAGCAGGCCCTTGAAGACATTCGCGAACACCGGGGAGCTGTTTTTT.

The rearrangement links TRBV10-3 to TRBJ1-5, with D tentatively TRBD1 (5 bases). CDR1 and CDR2 (germline): ENHRY, SYGVKD. The CDR3 contains 17 residues. CDR3 coding DNA: TGTACCTTCAGTTTAGCGGGATTGGGAGCAGGGCATCAGCCCCAGCATTTT. Amino acid sequence: CTFSLAGLGAGHQPQHF.

This clonotype was counted ten times or more. This chain uses TRBV4-3 with TRBJ2-7, with 9 positions matching TRBD1. Germline V gives CDR1 LGHNA, CDR2 YSLEER. CDR3 size: 16 residues. The V segment lost 2 bases and the J segment 4 bases; nucleotides outside the gene matches: 9. The DNA for the CDR3 is TGCGCCAGCAGCCAAAATACAGGGGGCGCGGTATACGAGCAGTACTTC. Translation: CASSQNTGGAVYEQYF.

Here the CDR3 DNA reads TGTGCCAGCAGTCCGTTGTGGTATCCTAGCGGGAAAAGCACCGGGGAGCTGTTTTTT. Translation: CASSPLWYPSGKSTGELFF. The J gene is TRBJ2-2, the V gene TRBV6-2 or TRBV6-3, with 9 bases matching TRBD2. The CDR3 has 19 amino acids. CDR1 MNHEY and CDR2 SVGEGT come from the germline V gene. Trimming cost V 5 bases and J 4 bases; bases outside gene matches: 17.

This clonotype showed up just a few times. The chain carries TRBV9 and TRBJ2-5; 9 nucleotides align to TRBD2. CDR1 SGDLS and CDR2 YYNGEE come from the germline V gene. CDR3 length: 18 amino acids. With V trimmed by 0 bases and J by 3 bases, 12 bases remained unmatched. The CDR3 spells CASSVVGSRLAAKETQYF. Written as DNA, the CDR3 is TGTGCCAGCAGCGTAGTAGGTTCGCGACTAGCGGCTAAAGAGACCCAGTACTTC. The full variable domain, in which reference TRBV9 and TRBJ2-5 provide the parts outside the CDR3, is DSGVTQTPKHLITATGQRVTLRCSPRSGDLSVYWYQQSLDQGLQFLIQYYNGEERAKGNILERFSAQQFPDLHSELNLSSLELGDSALYFCASSVVGSRLAAKETQYFGPGTRLLVL.

The table lists this clonotype with a few counts. The chain couples TRBV20-1 to TRBJ2-5; 12 bases match TRBD1. The CDR3 spans 15 residues. CDR1 and CDR2 (germline): DFQATT, SNEGSKA (reference sequence). The V gene end was trimmed by 2 bases and the J gene end by 5 bases; junction bases not matched to a gene: 6. Here the CDR3 reads CSARPGQGARETQYF. The CDR3, as DNA: TGCAGTGCTAGACCGGGACAGGGGGCGCGGGAGACCCAGTACTTC.

The chain recombines TRBV7-9 with TRBJ2-5; D gene unclear. Germline assignment: CDR1 SEHNR and CDR2 FQNEAQ (reference sequence). V was trimmed by 5 bases and J by 0 bases, leaving 16 bases between them. CDR3 length: 16 residues. The CDR3 nucleotides read TGTGCCAGCAGCAACCCCCGCTTGCAGTACCAAGAGACCCAGTACTTC. Protein: CASSNPRLQYQETQYF.

The V gene is TRBV30, the J gene TRBJ2-1; 10 bases are shared with TRBD1. The germline gives CDR1 GTSNPN, CDR2 SVGIG (reference sequence). The CDR3 sequence is 13 residues long. CDR3 residues: CAGDRGFENEQFF. The CDR3 DNA reads as TGTGCAGGGGACAGGGGATTTGAGAATGAGCAGTTCTTC.

This clonotype was counted between two and nine times. The V call is TRBV11-1, the J call TRBJ1-1, with TRBD1 identical over 12 bases. The CDR3 covers 18 residues. Germline V CDR1 and CDR2: SGHAT, FQDESV (reference sequence). V shed 1 base, J shed 1 base, and the junction held 7 bases outside the gene matches. This chain's CDR3 is CASSLDRDRGRGNTEAFF. CDR3 sequence (DNA): TGTGCCAGCAGCTTAGATCGGGACAGGGGGCGCGGGAACACTGAAGCTTTCTTT. Combining the CDR3 with reference TRBV11-1 and TRBJ1-1 gives the whole variable domain EAEVAQSPRYKITEKSQAVAFWCDPISGHATLYWYRQILGQGPELLVQFQDESVVDDSQLPKDRFSAERLKGVDSTLKIQPAELGDSAMYLCASSLDRDRGRGNTEAFFGQGTRLTVV.

Ten or more counts support this clonotype. The CDR3, as DNA: TGTGCCAGCAGCCGTGGACAGGGGTTGGCCTACGAGCAGTACTTC. Its translation: CASSRGQGLAYEQYF. The V gene is TRBV3-1, the J gene TRBJ2-7, with 9 bases matching TRBD1. Per the germline V gene, CDR1 is LGHDT and CDR2 is YNNKEL (reference sequence). V lost 4 bases to trimming and J lost 2 bases; unmatched junction nucleotides: 6. The CDR3 runs 15 residues.

CDR3 in amino acids: CASSPQDTYEQYF. The DNA of the CDR3 is TGTGCCAGCTCACCTCAAGATACCTACGAGCAGTACTTC. This chain uses TRBV18 with TRBJ2-7; D unclear. The germline gives CDR1 KGHSH, CDR2 LQKENI. The CDR3 extends over 13 amino acids. V was shortened by 3 bases and J by 2 bases, with 8 bases between the two germline ends.

This clonotype has a count of ten or more. V and J are TRBV7-3 and TRBJ2-3; D gene ambiguous. Trimming shortened V by 5 bases and J by 4 bases, and 13 bases separated the two germline ends. In germline, CDR1 is SGHTA, CDR2 FQGTGA. The CDR3 is made up of 14 amino acids. The CDR3 DNA is TGTGCCAGCAGCCTATATCCGGTTCCAGATACGCAGTATTTT. Translated, it gives CASSLYPVPDTQYF.

The V call is TRBV20-1, the J call TRBJ2-5; TRBD1 matches 7 bases. CDR3 length equals 11 residues. Germline lookup yields CDR1 DFQATT and CDR2 SNEGSKA (reference sequence). V lost 8 bases to trimming and J lost 3 bases; unmatched junction nucleotides: 3. The CDR3 spells CSTQGEETQYF. CDR3 DNA: TGCAGTACCCAGGGGGAAGAGACCCAGTACTTC.

V and J are TRBV6-1 and TRBJ2-7; possible D gene TRBD2, 6 bases. The V end was cut by 2 bases, the J end by 1 base, with 12 bases between. The germline V gene encodes CDR1 MNHNS and CDR2 SASEGT. The length of the CDR3 is 15 residues. This chain's CDR3 is CASSESVAVSYEQYF. The DNA for the CDR3 is TGTGCCAGCAGTGAATCGGTAGCGGTTTCCTACGAGCAGTACTTC.

V is TRBV18 and J is TRBJ2-3; D gene uncertain. Germline loops: CDR1 KGHSH, CDR2 LQKENI. This CDR3 region has 16 residues. The V gene lost 3 bases and the J gene lost 0 bases, with 13 bases spanning the gap. The CDR3 here is CASSPRNKASTDTQYF. The DNA of the CDR3 is TGTGCCAGCTCACCCCGAAATAAGGCTAGCACAGATACGCAGTATTTT.

The J gene is TRBJ2-1, the V gene TRBV6-2 or TRBV6-3, with 11 bases that match TRBD2. CDR3 length: 18 amino acids. CDR1 is MNHEY, CDR2 SVGEGT, per germline. The V segment lost 4 bases and the J segment 6 bases; nucleotides outside the gene matches: 14. The CDR3 spells CASSSSGTSGVSSNEQFF. CDR3 sequence (DNA): TGTGCCAGCAGTTCCTCGGGGACTAGCGGAGTTAGTAGCAATGAGCAGTTCTTC.

This sequence joins TRBV12-5 and TRBJ2-3; 11 nucleotides align to TRBD2. The CDR3 loop spans 16 amino acids. Germline V lookup: CDR1 LGHNT, CDR2 FRNRAP. The J segment lost 2 bases and the V segment lost 0 bases, leaving 1 base of the junction unmatched. The CDR3 region is CASGLVLAGDTDTQYF. CDR3 DNA sequence: TGTGCTAGTGGTTTGGTACTAGCGGGGGACACAGATACGCAGTATTTT.

A few counts support this clonotype. This sequence joins TRBV20-1 and TRBJ2-1, with 8 bases identical to TRBD1. Germline assignment: CDR1 DFQATT and CDR2 SNEGSKA (reference sequence). The ends lost 3 bases at V and 2 bases at J; junction bases unmatched: 3. This CDR3 is 14 amino acids long. Written as DNA, the CDR3 is TGCAGTGCTAGGGGGACAGGCGCCTACAATGAGCAGTTCTTC. Its translation: CSARGTGAYNEQFF.

This clonotype was counted a few times. The rearrangement uses TRBV7-2 and TRBJ2-1, with TRBD2 matching 11 bases. J was trimmed by 3 bases and V by 2 bases; bases with no gene match: 6. The CDR3 covers 17 residues. Germline V lookup: CDR1 SGHTA, CDR2 FQGNSA. In nucleotides, the CDR3 is TGTGCCAGCAGCTTACGTTTTAGCGGGGGGGTCTACAATGAGCAGTTCTTC. It codes for CASSLRFSGGVYNEQFF.

This clonotype was recorded many times. V usage is TRBV25-1 and J usage is TRBJ2-7; no definite D call. V lost 1 base, J lost 10 bases, and 11 bases lay in between. The CDR3 runs to 12 residues. The V gene's germline CDR1 is MGHDK and CDR2 SYGVNS. CDR3 loop: CASSESRVEQYF. As DNA, the CDR3 is TGTGCCAGCAGTGAATCGAGAGTGGAACAGTACTTC.

The chain couples TRBV20-1 to TRBJ2-1; 7 bases map to TRBD2. This CDR3 region has 16 residues. CDR1 and CDR2 (germline): DFQATT, SNEGSKA (reference sequence). J gave up 9 bases and V 0 bases, and 14 bases lay outside the gene matches. CDR3 sequence: CSARDQGAGRRGEQFF. The CDR3 nucleotides read TGCAGTGCTAGAGATCAAGGAGCGGGGCGCCGAGGTGAGCAGTTCTTC.